The 3 T cell receptor beta chains presented below share a single source sample, sequenced in a study of blood T cell repertoires in COVID-19. Using immunoSEQ multiplex PCR, the repertoire was profiled, and TCRdb retains in-frame clones only, with some absent. The table has about 240,000 clones, roughly 86% seen once. Sequencing was performed on peripheral blood. Receptor source: a man at least 80 years old with acute or convalescent COVID-19.

This clone turned up a few times. The gene calls are TRBV5-8 and TRBJ1-6; D is uncertain. The germline V gene encodes CDR1 SGHTS and CDR2 YDEGEE. Deletions cut 4 bases from V and 6 bases from J, with 14 bases between. CDR3 length: 15 residues. The CDR3 spells CASSPVRGSNSPLHF. CDR3 in DNA: TGTGCCAGCAGCCCCGTTAGAGGAAGTAATTCACCCCTCCACTTT.

The CDR3 protein is CASSPTQSSYNSPLHF. The CDR3 DNA reads TGCGCCAGCAGCCCCACACAGAGCTCCTATAATTCACCCCTCCACTTT. The chain joins TRBV4-3 to TRBJ1-6; no clear D gene. The ends were cut back, 4 bases at V and 0 bases at J, with 10 bases in the middle. Germline CDR1 LGHNA, CDR2 YSLEER. This CDR3 region has 16 residues.

This chain connects TRBV19 to TRBJ2-3; possible D gene TRBD1, 5 bases. Germline V lookup: CDR1 LNHDA, CDR2 SQIVND (reference sequence). Trimming stripped 0 bases from V and 9 bases from J, with 13 bases between. The CDR3 has 14 amino acids. The CDR3 region has the DNA TGTGCCAGTAGTATAGAGGGGCAAAGGAGAACGCAGTATTTT. It codes for CASSIEGQRRTQYF. The variable domain in full, completed from reference TRBV19 and TRBJ2-3, reads DGGITQSPKYLFRKEGQNVTLSCEQNLNHDAMYWYRQDPGQGLRLIYYSQIVNDFQKGDIAEGYSVSREKKESFPLTVTSAQKNPTAFYLCASSIEGQRRTQYFGPGTRLTVL.